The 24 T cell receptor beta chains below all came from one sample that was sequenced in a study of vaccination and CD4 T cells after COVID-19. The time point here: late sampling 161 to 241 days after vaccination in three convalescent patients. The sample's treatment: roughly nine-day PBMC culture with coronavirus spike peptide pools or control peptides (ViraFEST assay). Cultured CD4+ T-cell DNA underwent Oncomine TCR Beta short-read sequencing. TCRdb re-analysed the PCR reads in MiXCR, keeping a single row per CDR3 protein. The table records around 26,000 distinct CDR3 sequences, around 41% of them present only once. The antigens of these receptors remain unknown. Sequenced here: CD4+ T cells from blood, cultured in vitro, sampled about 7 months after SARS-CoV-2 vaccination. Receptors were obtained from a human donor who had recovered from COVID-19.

The CDR3 loop reads CASLPAAGDTQYF. CDR3 nucleotides: TGTGCCAGTCTACCCGCCGCGGGAGATACGCAGTATTTT. J is TRBJ2-3 and V is TRBV7-9; tentatively, D is TRBD2 (5 bases). V lost 9 bases, J lost 5 bases, and 15 bases lay in between. Germline lookup yields CDR1 SEHNR and CDR2 FQNEAQ (reference sequence). The CDR3 length is 13 residues.

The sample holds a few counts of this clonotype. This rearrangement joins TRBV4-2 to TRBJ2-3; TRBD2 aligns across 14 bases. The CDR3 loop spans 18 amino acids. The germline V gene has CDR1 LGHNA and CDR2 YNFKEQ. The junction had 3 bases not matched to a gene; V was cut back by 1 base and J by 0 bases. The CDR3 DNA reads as TGTGCCAGCAGCCAAGGACTAGCGGGAGGGCCTAGCACAGATACGCAGTATTTT. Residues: CASSQGLAGGPSTDTQYF.

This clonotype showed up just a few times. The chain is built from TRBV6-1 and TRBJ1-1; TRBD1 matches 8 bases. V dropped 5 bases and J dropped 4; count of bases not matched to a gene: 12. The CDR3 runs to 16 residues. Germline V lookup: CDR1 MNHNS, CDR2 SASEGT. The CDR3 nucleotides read TGTGCCAGCAGTACACTTATTGGACAGGGTAGCACTGAAGCTTTCTTT. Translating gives CASSTLIGQGSTEAFF.

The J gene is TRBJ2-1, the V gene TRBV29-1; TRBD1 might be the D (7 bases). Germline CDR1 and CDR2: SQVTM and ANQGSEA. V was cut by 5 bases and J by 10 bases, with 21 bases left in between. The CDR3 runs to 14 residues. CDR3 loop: CSVRAGIQGGEQFF. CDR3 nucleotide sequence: TGCAGCGTTCGAGCGGGTATTCAGGGGGGAGAGCAGTTCTTC.

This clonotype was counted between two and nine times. The CDR3 here is CASSYAAWRDNSPLHF. CDR3 coding DNA: TGTGCCAGCAGTTACGCGGCCTGGCGGGATAATTCACCCCTCCACTTT. This chain connects TRBV6-5 to TRBJ1-6; D gene uncertain. Germline V gene sequence: CDR1 MNHEY, CDR2 SVGAGI. The CDR3 contains 16 residues. Trimming left V 2 bases short and J 5 bases short, with 13 bases between.

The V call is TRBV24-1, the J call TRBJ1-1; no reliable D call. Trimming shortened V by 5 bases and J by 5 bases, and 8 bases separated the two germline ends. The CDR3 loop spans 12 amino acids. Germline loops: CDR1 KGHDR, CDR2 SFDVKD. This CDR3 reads CATSGSGTEAFF. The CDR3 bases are TGTGCCACCAGTGGTTCAGGAACTGAAGCTTTCTTT.

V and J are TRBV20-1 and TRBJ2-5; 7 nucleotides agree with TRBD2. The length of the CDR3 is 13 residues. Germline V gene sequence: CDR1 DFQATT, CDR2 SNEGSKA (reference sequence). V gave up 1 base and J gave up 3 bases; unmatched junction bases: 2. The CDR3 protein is CSARVLAEETQYF. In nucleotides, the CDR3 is TGCAGTGCTAGAGTGCTAGCGGAAGAGACCCAGTACTTC.

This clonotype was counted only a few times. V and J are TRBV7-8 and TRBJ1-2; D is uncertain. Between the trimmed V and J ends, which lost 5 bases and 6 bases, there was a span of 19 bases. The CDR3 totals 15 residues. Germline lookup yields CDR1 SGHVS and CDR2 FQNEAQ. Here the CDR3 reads CASSLRSFIGDGYTF. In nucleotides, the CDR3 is TGTGCCAGCAGCCTGCGCTCTTTCATTGGGGATGGCTACACCTTC. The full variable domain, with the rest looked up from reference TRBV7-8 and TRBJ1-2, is GAGVSQSPRYKVAKRGQDVALRCDPISGHVSLFWYQQALGQGPEFLTYFQNEAQLDKSGLPSDRFFAERPEGSVSTLKIQRTQQEDSAVYLCASSLRSFIGDGYTFGSGTRLTVV.

CDR3 protein: CASSLIRGEQFF. The CDR3, as DNA: TGTGCCAGTAGCCTAATCCGGGGTGAGCAGTTCTTC. V usage is TRBV19 and J usage is TRBJ2-1, with D possibly being TRBD2 (5 bases). V gave up 6 bases and J gave up 9 bases, with 12 bases separating them. CDR3 length: 12 residues. Germline V gene sequence: CDR1 LNHDA, CDR2 SQIVND (reference sequence).

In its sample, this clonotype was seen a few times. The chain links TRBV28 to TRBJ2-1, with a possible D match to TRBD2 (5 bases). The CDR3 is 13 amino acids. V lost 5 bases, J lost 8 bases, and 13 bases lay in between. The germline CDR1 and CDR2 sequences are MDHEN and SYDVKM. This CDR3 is CASSTPNGDEQFF. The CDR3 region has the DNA TGTGCCAGCAGTACCCCTAACGGGGATGAGCAGTTCTTC.

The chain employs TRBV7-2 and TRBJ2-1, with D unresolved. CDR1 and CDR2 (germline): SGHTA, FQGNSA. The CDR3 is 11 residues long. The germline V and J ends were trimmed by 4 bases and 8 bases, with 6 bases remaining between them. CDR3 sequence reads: CASSSHYEQFF. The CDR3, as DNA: TGTGCCAGCAGCTCCCACTATGAGCAGTTCTTC.

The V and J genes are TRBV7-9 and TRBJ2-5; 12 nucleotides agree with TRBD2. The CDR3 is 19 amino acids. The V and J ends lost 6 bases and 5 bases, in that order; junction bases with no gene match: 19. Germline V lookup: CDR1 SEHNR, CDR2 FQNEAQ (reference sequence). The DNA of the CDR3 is TGTGCCAGCAGTTTGGGGTCCCTCTCTAGCGGGAGGGCTCAGGAGACCCAGTACTTC. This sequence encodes CASSLGSLSSGRAQETQYF. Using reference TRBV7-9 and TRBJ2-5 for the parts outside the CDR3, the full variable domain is DTGVSQNPRHKITKRGQNVTFRCDPISEHNRLYWYRQTLGQGPEFLTYFQNEAQLEKSRLLSDRFSAERPKGSFSTLEIQRTEQGDSAMYLCASSLGSLSSGRAQETQYFGPGTRLLVL.

The CDR3 coding sequence is TGCGCCAGCAGCTTGGTGGATGAGCAGTTCTTC. This gives the protein CASSLVDEQFF. The chain recombines TRBV5-1 with TRBJ2-1; D not resolved. With 0 bases removed from V and 8 bases from J, the gap between germline ends came to 3 bases. The CDR3 length is 11 residues. CDR1 SGHRS and CDR2 YFSETQ come from the germline V gene.

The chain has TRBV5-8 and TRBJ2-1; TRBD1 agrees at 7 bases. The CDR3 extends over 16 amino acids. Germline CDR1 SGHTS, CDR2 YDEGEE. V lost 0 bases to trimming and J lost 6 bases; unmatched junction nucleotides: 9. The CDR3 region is CASSLAYGTASNEQFF. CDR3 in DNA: TGTGCCAGCAGCTTGGCCTACGGGACAGCTAGCAATGAGCAGTTCTTC.

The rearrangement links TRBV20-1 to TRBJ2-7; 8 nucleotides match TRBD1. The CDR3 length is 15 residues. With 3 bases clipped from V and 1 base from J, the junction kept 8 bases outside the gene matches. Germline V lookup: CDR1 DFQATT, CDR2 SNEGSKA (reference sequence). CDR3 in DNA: TGCAGTGCTAGGGAGTCCGGGACAGGTTCCTACGAGCAGTACTTC. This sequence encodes CSARESGTGSYEQYF.

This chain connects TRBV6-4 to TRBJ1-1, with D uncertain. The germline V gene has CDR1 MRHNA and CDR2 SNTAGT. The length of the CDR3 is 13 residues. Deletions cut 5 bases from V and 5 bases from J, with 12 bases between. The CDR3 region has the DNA TGTGCCAGCAGTCTACGGGGTGAGACTGAAGCTTTCTTT. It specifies CASSLRGETEAFF.

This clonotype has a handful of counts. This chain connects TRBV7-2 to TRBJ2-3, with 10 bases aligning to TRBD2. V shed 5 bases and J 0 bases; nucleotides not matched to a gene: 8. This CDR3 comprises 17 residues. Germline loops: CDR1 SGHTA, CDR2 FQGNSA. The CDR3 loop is CASSPLGLAASTDTQYF. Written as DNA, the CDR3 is TGTGCCAGCAGCCCCCTCGGACTAGCGGCTAGCACAGATACGCAGTATTTT.

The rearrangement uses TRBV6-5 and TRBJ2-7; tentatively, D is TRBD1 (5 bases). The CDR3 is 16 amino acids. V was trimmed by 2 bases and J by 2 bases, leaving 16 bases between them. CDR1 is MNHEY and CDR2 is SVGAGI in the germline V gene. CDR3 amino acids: CASSYRRRTSTYEQYF. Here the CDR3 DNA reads TGTGCCAGCAGTTACCGTCGCAGGACATCGACCTACGAGCAGTACTTC.

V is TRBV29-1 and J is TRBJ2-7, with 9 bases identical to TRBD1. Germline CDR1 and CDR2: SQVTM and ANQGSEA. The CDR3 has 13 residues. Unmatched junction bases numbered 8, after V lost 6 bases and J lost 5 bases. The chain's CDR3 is CSVAPGQGDEQYF. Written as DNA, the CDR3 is TGCAGCGTGGCCCCGGGACAGGGTGACGAGCAGTACTTC.

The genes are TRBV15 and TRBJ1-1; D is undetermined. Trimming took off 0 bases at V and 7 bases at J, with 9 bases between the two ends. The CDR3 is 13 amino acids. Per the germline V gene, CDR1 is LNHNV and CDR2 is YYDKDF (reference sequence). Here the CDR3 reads CATSRDGPFEAFF. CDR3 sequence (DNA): TGTGCCACCAGCAGAGACGGTCCCTTTGAAGCTTTCTTT. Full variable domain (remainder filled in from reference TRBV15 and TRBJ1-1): DAMVIQNPRYQVTQFGKPVTLSCSQTLNHNVMYWYQQKSSQAPKLLFHYYDKDFNNEADTPDNFQSRRPNTSFCFLDIRSPGLGDTAMYLCATSRDGPFEAFFGQGTRLTVV.

CDR3 nucleotide sequence: TGTGCCAGCAGCTCCCGGGACAGGGAGGTCGTTCAGTACTTC. Translated, it gives CASSSRDREVVQYF. V gene TRBV7-2 combines with J gene TRBJ2-7, with TRBD1 matching over 9 bases. The trim removed 4 bases at V and 10 bases at J, leaving 11 bases unmatched. Germline CDR1 is SGHTA and CDR2 is FQGNSA. The CDR3 has 14 amino acids.

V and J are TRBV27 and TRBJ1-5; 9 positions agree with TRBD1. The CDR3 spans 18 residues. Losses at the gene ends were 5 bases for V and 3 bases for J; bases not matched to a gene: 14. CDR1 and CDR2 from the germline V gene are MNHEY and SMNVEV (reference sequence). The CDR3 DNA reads TGTGCCAGCAGTCGAGGCAATACAGGGGGCAGATACAATCAGCCCCAGCATTTT. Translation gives CASSRGNTGGRYNQPQHF.

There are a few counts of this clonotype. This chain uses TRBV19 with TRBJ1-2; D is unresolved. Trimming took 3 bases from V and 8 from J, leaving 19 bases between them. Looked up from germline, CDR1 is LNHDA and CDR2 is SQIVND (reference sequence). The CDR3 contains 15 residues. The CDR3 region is CASSILGSARTGYTF. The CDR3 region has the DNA TGTGCCAGTAGTATCCTCGGATCGGCCAGGACCGGCTACACCTTC.

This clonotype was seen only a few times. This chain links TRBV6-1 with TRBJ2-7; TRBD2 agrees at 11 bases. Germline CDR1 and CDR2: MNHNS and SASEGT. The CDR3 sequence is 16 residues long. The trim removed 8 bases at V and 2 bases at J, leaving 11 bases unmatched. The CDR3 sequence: CASEPGLAVGAYEQYF. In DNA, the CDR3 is TGTGCCAGCGAGCCGGGACTAGCGGTGGGGGCCTACGAGCAGTACTTC.